These 17 T cell receptor beta chains came from one sample sequenced in a study of blood T cell repertoires in COVID-19. Generated by immunoSEQ multiplex PCR, the TCRdb table keeps only in-frame clones and is missing some. The table shows a few hundred thousand clones, with approximately 84% occurring only once. The source material was peripheral blood. All receptors derive from a middle-aged man who had recovered from COVID-19.

The chain joins TRBV30 to TRBJ2-3; D remains unclear. V was cut by 1 base and J by 0 bases, with 8 bases left in between. Germline V lookup: CDR1 GTSNPN, CDR2 SVGIG (reference sequence). The CDR3 is made up of 14 amino acids. DNA for the CDR3: TGTGCCTGGAGTGAAGAGGCTAGCACAGATACGCAGTATTTT. As protein: CAWSEEASTDTQYF.

This chain connects TRBV5-6 to TRBJ2-1; D not resolved. The germline CDR1 and CDR2 sequences are SGHDT and YYEEEE. Trimming pared 2 bases from V and 8 bases from J, leaving 8 bases between. This CDR3 is built from 12 residues. In DNA, the CDR3 is TGTGCCAGCAGCTTTCTAGTGGATGAGCAGTTCTTC. This encodes CASSFLVDEQFF.

The CDR3 nucleotides read TGTGCCAGCACCTGGGACAGCCAGAACTATGGCTACACCTTC. It yields the protein CASTWDSQNYGYTF. The chain combines TRBV9 with TRBJ1-2; the match to TRBD1 covers 7 bases. The CDR3 is 14 residues long. V gave up 6 bases and J gave up 2 bases; unmatched junction bases: 7. Germline values: CDR1 SGDLS, CDR2 YYNGEE.

The chain joins TRBV27 to TRBJ2-3; 8 bases line up with TRBD1. This CDR3 spans 17 amino acids. Germline CDR1 MNHEY, CDR2 SMNVEV (reference sequence). V gave up 2 bases and J gave up 8 bases; unmatched junction bases: 15. CDR3 loop: CASSLRPGRGRIGTQYF. As DNA, the CDR3 is TGTGCCAGCAGTTTACGTCCAGGCAGGGGGCGGATTGGTACGCAGTATTTT.

V is TRBV7-8 and J is TRBJ2-3; 8 bases line up with TRBD2. The germline V gene encodes CDR1 SGHVS and CDR2 FQNEAQ. There are 15 residues in the CDR3. The junction had 6 bases not matched to a gene; V was cut back by 3 bases and J by 4 bases. CDR3 residues: CASSFLAGWSDTQYF. The DNA for the CDR3 is TGTGCCAGCAGCTTTCTAGCGGGCTGGTCAGATACGCAGTATTTT. The whole variable domain, filled in from reference TRBV7-8 and TRBJ2-3, reads GAGVSQSPRYKVAKRGQDVALRCDPISGHVSLFWYQQALGQGPEFLTYFQNEAQLDKSGLPSDRFFAERPEGSVSTLKIQRTQQEDSAVYLCASSFLAGWSDTQYFGPGTRLTVL.

The rearrangement joins TRBV19 to TRBJ2-7, with TRBD2 matching 7 bases. The V gene end was trimmed by 6 bases and the J gene end by 5 bases; junction bases not matched to a gene: 16. This CDR3 spans 16 amino acids. CDR1 and CDR2 (germline): LNHDA, SQIVND (reference sequence). The CDR3 sequence: CASRSGDTIGWNEQYF. Written as DNA, the CDR3 is TGTGCCAGTAGAAGCGGGGATACGATAGGGTGGAACGAGCAGTACTTC.

The gene calls are TRBV6-6 and TRBJ1-4; TRBD1 might be the D (6 bases). This CDR3 spans 14 amino acids. Trimming cost V 3 bases and J 5 bases, with 10 bases left between them. Germline V gives CDR1 MNHNY, CDR2 SVGAGI (reference sequence). The CDR3 sequence is CASSYEGGNEKLFF. The CDR3 DNA is TGTGCCAGCAGTTATGAAGGGGGAAATGAAAAACTGTTTTTT.

DNA of the CDR3: TGTGCCAGCAGCCCCCGACTAGCCGGCTACAATGAGCAGTTCTTC. Translated: CASSPRLAGYNEQFF. The gene calls are TRBV7-2 and TRBJ2-1; TRBD2 matches at 7 bases. Germline CDR1 SGHTA, CDR2 FQGNSA. The V segment lost 5 bases and the J segment 3 bases; nucleotides outside the gene matches: 7. There are 15 residues in the CDR3.

The chain links TRBV5-1 to TRBJ2-4; 7 nucleotides line up with TRBD1. There are 13 residues in the CDR3. The J segment lost 4 bases and the V segment lost 4 bases, leaving 2 bases of the junction unmatched. Germline V gene lookup returns CDR1 SGHRS and CDR2 YFSETQ. CDR3 sequence (DNA): TGCGCCAGCAGCCAGGGACAGAAAAACATTCAGTACTTC. It translates to CASSQGQKNIQYF.

This clone has a single count. This chain uses TRBV3-1 (or the pseudogene TRBV3-2) with TRBJ1-4; D gene uncertain. Germline lookup yields CDR1 LGHDT and CDR2 YNNKEL (reference sequence). This CDR3 is built from 13 residues. V lost 4 bases and J 9 bases, leaving 12 bases between the germline ends. The CDR3 bases are TGTGCCAGCAGCCCCACTCGGGGTCAAAAACTGTTTTTT. It specifies CASSPTRGQKLFF.

Only a few counts were recorded for this clone. V usage is TRBV18 and J usage is TRBJ2-1, with 10 bases identical to TRBD2. Germline loops: CDR1 KGHSH, CDR2 LQKENI. The CDR3 spans 17 residues. V trimming: 3 bases; J trimming: 4 bases; junction bases outside the gene matches: 9. As DNA, the CDR3 is TGTGCCAGCTCACCTCCGTTGGGACTAGCGCCTTACAATGAGCAGTTCTTC. Translation gives CASSPPLGLAPYNEQFF.

This clone has only one observation. V is TRBV2 and J is TRBJ2-7; unclear D gene. The V gene's germline CDR1 is SNHLY and CDR2 FYNNEI. Trimming took off 1 base at V and 5 bases at J, with 3 bases between the two ends. The CDR3 consists of 11 residues. CDR3 loop: CASSEVDEQYF. The CDR3 coding sequence is TGTGCCAGCAGTGAAGTCGACGAGCAGTACTTC.

The chain uses TRBV7-7 and TRBJ2-1; TRBD2 matches 7 bases. Germline V gene sequence: CDR1 SSHAT, CDR2 FNYEAQ (reference sequence). V trimming: 5 bases; J trimming: 4 bases; junction bases outside the gene matches: 8. The CDR3 consists of 15 residues. The CDR3 spells CASSPLGGTYNEQFF. As DNA, the CDR3 is TGTGCCAGCAGCCCCCTCGGGGGGACGTACAATGAGCAGTTCTTC.

The chain has TRBV28 and TRBJ2-7, with TRBD2 matching 13 bases. After removal of 2 bases from V and 5 bases from J, the junction contained 15 bases not matched to a gene. This CDR3 region has 19 residues. Looked up from germline, CDR1 is MDHEN and CDR2 is SYDVKM. CDR3 in DNA: TGTGCCAGCAGTTTAGGATGGGTCCCCGGACTAGCGGGAGTCAACGAGCAGTACTTC. Translating it yields CASSLGWVPGLAGVNEQYF.

V usage is TRBV7-6 and J usage is TRBJ2-1; the D gene is possibly TRBD1 (6 bases). V gave up 3 bases and J gave up 6 bases, with 21 bases separating them. Germline CDR1 and CDR2: SGHVS and FNYEAQ. This CDR3 spans 17 amino acids. CDR3 in amino acids: CASSLRRDAGVINEQFF. The CDR3 nucleotides read TGTGCCAGCAGCTTGAGACGGGACGCAGGGGTAATCAATGAGCAGTTCTTC.

The CDR3 sequence: CAISEKGQGANNQPQHF. The CDR3 coding sequence is TGTGCCATCAGTGAGAAGGGACAGGGGGCGAACAATCAGCCCCAGCATTTT. V and J are TRBV10-3 and TRBJ1-5, with 12 bases aligning to TRBD1. Per germline, CDR1 ENHRY and CDR2 SYGVKD. Germline trimming cut 2 bases from V and 3 bases from J; bases unmatched to any gene: 5. The CDR3 has 17 residues.

The chain employs TRBV30 and TRBJ2-7, with a tentative D call TRBD2 (6 bases). Trimming pared 5 bases from V and 2 bases from J, leaving 10 bases between. Germline CDR1 reads GTSNPN; CDR2 reads SVGIG (reference sequence). The CDR3 is 12 residues long. CDR3 sequence: CAWRDSPYEQYF. DNA of the CDR3: TGTGCCTGGCGGGACTCCCCCTACGAGCAGTACTTC.